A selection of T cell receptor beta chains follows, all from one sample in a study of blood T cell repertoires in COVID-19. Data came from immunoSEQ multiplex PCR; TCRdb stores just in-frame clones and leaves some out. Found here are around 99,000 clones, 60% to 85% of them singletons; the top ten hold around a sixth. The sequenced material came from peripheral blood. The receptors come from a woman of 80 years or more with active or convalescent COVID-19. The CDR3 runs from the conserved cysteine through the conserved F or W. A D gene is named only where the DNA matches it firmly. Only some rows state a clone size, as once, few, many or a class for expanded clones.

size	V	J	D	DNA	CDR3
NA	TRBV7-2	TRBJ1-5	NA	TGTGCCAGCAGCCCGTCCCCCGGGAGGGCGCCCCAGCATTTT	CASSPSPGRAPQHF
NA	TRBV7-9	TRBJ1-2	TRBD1	TGTGCCAGCAGCTTACGGCAGGGGGAAGGCTACACCTTC	CASSLRQGEGYTF
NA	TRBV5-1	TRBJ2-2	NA	TGCGCCAGCACCCGACCGGAAAGAGGTACCGGGGAGCTGTTTTTT	CASTRPERGTGELFF
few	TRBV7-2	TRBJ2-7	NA	TGTGCCAGCAGCTTAGGGACAGTGATCGACGAGCAGTACTTC	CASSLGTVIDEQYF
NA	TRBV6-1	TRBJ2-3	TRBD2	TGTGCCAGCAGTGAAAGTGGGACTATCACAGATACGCAGTATTTT	CASSESGTITDTQYF
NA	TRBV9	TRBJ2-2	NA	TGTGCCAGCAGTGCGACACTCTTGGGCGGGGAGCTGTTTTTT	CASSATLLGGELFF
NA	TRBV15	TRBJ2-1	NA	TGTGCCACCAGCAGAGATCTGTCATATAGCTCCTACAATGAGCAGTTCTTC	CATSRDLSYSSYNEQFF
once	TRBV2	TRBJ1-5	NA	TGTGCCAGCAGTGGGGGGGATCATCAGCCCCAGCATTTT	CASSGGDHQPQHF
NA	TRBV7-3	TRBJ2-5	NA	TGTGCCAGCAGCTTAACTGGGGGCCAGCAAGAGACCCAGTACTTC	CASSLTGGQQETQYF
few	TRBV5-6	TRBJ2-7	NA	TGTGCCAGCAGCTTGAAGTACGGGACCTACGAGCAGTACTTC	CASSLKYGTYEQYF
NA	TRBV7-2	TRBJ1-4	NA	TGTGCCAGCAGCTTAGCGCCCAGGGGCATCGGTGAAAAACTGTTTTTT	CASSLAPRGIGEKLFF
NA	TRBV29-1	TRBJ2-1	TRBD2	TGCAGCGTTTGGACTAGCGTTTACAATGAGCAGTTCTTC	CSVWTSVYNEQFF
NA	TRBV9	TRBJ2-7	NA	TGTGCCAGCAGCGTAGGTCCCGGGACTTCCGAAAAGGAGCAGTACTTC	CASSVGPGTSEKEQYF
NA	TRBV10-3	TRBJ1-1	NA	TGTGCCATCAGAGGCGACTTAGGCACTGAAGCTTTCTTT	CAIRGDLGTEAFF
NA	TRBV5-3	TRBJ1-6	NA	TGTGCCAGAAGCTTGATGGGTCAGGGTCAGCCACCCCTCCACTTT	CARSLMGQGQPPLHF
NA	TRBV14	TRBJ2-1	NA	TGTGCCAGCAGCCAAGCCCGATTTGCGGGAGAGCAGTTCTTC	CASSQARFAGEQFF
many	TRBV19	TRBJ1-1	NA	TGTGCCAGTAGTATGAGTTTTGGACAGTTGAACACTGAAGCTTTCTTT	CASSMSFGQLNTEAFF
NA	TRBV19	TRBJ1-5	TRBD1	TGTGCCAGCGGACAGGGGGCATATCAGCCCCAGCATTTT	CASGQGAYQPQHF
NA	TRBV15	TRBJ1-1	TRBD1	TGTGCCACCGTCGGGACAGGGGGCGCGAGGAACACTGAAGCTTTCTTT	CATVGTGGARNTEAFF
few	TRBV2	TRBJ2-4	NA	TGTGCCAGCAGTAGCGGGTTAGCCAAAAACATTCAGTACTTC	CASSSGLAKNIQYF
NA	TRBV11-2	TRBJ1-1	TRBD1	TGTGCCAGCAGCTTCGGGACAGGGAACACTGAAGCTTTCTTT	CASSFGTGNTEAFF
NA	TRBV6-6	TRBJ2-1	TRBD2	TGTGCCAGCAGTGGGACTAGCGGGAGGAAGAATGAGCAGTTCTTC	CASSGTSGRKNEQFF
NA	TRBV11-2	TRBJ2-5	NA	TGTGCCAGCAGCGCCCCGCGGACAGTGTCTCTAGAGACCCAGTACTTC	CASSAPRTVSLETQYF
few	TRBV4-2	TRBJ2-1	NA	TGTGCCAGCAGCCATGATGGGCTAAATGAGCAGTTCTTC	CASSHDGLNEQFF
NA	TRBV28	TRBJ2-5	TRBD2	TGTGCCAGCAGCCCGCAGGTGGGGGGGAAAGAGACCCAGTACTTC	CASSPQVGGKETQYF
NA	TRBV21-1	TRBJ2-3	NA	TGTGCCAGCAGCCTCACCTCGACAGGGTTCTTAACAGATACGCAGTATTTT	CASSLTSTGFLTDTQYF
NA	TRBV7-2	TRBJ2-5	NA	TGTGCCAGCAGCTCAGGTTTGGGTCTAGAGACCCAGTACTTC	CASSSGLGLETQYF
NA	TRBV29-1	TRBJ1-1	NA	TGCAGCGGCGGCGGGGGGGCTGCTGAAGCTTTCTTT	CSGGGGAAEAFF
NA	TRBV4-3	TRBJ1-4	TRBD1	TGCGCCAGCAGCCCACAGGGGGAAGGTGAAAAACTGTTCTTT	CASSPQGEGEKLFF
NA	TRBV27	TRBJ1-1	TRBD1	TGTGCCAGCAGTTTGGTGACAGGGCCCCAATTATACACTGAAGCTTTCTTT	CASSLVTGPQLYTEAFF
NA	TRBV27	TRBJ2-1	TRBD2	TGTGCCAGCAGCCCGGGGGGAAACAATGAGCAGTTCTTC	CASSPGGNNEQFF
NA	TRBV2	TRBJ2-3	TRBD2	TGTGCCAGCAAGCGGCTAGCGGGAGTGGCAGATACGCAGTATTTT	CASKRLAGVADTQYF
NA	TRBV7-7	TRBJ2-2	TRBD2	TGTGCTAGCAGACAATCGACTAGCGGGAGTGGAGCCGGGGAGCTGTTTTTT	CASRQSTSGSGAGELFF
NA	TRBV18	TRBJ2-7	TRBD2	TGTGCCAGCTCACCACTAGCGGGAGACTACGAGCAGTACTTC	CASSPLAGDYEQYF
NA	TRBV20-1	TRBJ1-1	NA	TGCAGTGCTAGTAAGAGTTTGAACACTGAAGCTTTCTTT	CSASKSLNTEAFF
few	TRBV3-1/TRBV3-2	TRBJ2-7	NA	TGTGCCAGCAGCCCGGGGGGCGGGATCCCCTACGAGCAGTACTTC	CASSPGGGIPYEQYF
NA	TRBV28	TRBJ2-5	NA	TGTGCCAGCAGTTTAAATGGGGGCCAGACCCAGTACTTC	CASSLNGGQTQYF
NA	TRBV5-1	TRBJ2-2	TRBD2	TGTGCCAGCAGCGCAACTAGCGGGGTCGGGGAGCTGTTTTTT	CASSATSGVGELFF
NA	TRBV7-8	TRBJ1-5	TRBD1	TGTGCCAGCAGCACCCGGCAGGGGGCTGGCAATCAGCCCCAGCATTTT	CASSTRQGAGNQPQHF
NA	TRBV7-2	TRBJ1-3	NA	TGTGCCAGCAGCTTAGAAAGGGGTAGCTCTGGAAACACCATATATTTT	CASSLERGSSGNTIYF
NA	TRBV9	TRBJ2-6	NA	TGTGCCAGCAGCGTAGGAGGGCGGGGTGGGGCCAACGTCCTGACTTTC	CASSVGGRGGANVLTF
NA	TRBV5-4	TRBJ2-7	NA	TGTGCCAGCAGCGGGGACCCGGGCGGGGACGAGCAGTACTTC	CASSGDPGGDEQYF